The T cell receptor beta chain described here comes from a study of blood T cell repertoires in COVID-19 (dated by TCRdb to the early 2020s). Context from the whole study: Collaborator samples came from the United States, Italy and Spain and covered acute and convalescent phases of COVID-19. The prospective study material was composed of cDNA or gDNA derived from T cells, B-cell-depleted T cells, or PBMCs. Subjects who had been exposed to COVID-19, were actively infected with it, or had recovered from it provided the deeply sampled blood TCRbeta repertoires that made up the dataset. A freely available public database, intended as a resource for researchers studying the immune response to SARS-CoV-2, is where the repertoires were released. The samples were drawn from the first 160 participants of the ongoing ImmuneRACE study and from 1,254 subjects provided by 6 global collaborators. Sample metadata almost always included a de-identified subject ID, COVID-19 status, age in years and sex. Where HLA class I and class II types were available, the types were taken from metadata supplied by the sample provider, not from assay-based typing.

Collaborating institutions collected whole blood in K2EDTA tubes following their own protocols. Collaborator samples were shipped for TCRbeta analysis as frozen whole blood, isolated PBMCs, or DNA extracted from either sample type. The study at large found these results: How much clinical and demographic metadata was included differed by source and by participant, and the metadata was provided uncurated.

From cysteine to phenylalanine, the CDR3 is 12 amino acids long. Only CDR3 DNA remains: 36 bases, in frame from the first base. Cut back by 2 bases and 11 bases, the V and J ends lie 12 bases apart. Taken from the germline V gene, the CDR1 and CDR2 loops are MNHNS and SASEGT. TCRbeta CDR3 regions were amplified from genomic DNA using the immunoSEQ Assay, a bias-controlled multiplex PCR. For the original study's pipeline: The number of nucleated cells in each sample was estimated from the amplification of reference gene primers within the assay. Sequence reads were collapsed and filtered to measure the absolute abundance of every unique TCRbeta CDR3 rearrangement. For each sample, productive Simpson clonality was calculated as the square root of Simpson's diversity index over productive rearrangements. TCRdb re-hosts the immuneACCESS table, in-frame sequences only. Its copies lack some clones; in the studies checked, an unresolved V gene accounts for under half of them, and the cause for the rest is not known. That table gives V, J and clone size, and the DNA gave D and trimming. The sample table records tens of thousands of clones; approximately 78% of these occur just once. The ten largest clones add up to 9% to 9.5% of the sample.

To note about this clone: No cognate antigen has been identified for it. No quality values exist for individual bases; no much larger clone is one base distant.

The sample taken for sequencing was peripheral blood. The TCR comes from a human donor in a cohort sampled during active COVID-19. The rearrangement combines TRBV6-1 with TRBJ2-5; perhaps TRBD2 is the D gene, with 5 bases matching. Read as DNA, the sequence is TGTGCCAGCAGTGAACGACCCCGCGGGCAGTACTTC. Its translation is CASSERPRGQYF.